This T cell receptor beta chain stems from a study of T cell clones after liver transplantation. Assay: immunoSEQ multiplex PCR; the TCRdb copy retains only in-frame clones and omits some. The sample records nearly 11,000 clones, 70% to 75% being singletons. This clone was counted once. The receptor's source is a human patient who received a liver transplant. T cells may partly derive from the graft donor. Sequenced material: CD4+ T cells from blood, taken less than 33 months after liver transplant.

The DNA for the CDR3 is TGTGCCAGCAGCTTAGCGGGGGAGGGAGACGAGCAGTACTTC. Translation: CASSLAGEGDEQYF. The chain is built from TRBV7-8 and TRBJ2-7; TRBD2 agrees at 7 bases. Unmatched junction bases numbered 4, after V lost 0 bases and J lost 5 bases. CDR1 is SGHVS and CDR2 is FQNEAQ in the germline V gene. The CDR3 has 14 residues.